The clone carrying this TCR beta chain turned up a few times. Its target is not known. Stated time point: patch test 3, about 24 weeks after DPC sensitization. Described treatment: therapeutic diphenylcyclopropenone sensitization with weekly scalp DPC. Trimming took off 0 bases at V and 4 bases at J, with 10 bases between the two ends. This CDR3 has 13 residues. Germline CDR1 DFQATT, CDR2 SNEGSKA (reference sequence). The sample originates from a study of human T cells and chemical hapten exposure. The study, taken as a whole, reports: The study found that PT1 expanded TCR counts correlated positively with patch test score.

The library put unique molecular identifiers onto individual cDNA molecules. TCRdb ran MiXCR on the RACE reads and lists one entry per CDR3 protein. The sample lists roughly 200,000 distinct CDR3 sequences; about 25% were seen once. The sequencing used whole blood, collected in connection with sensitization to the hapten diphenylcyclopropenone (DPC). The receptor was isolated from a woman aged 40 to 49 with alopecia areata. Some clones in this sample may be carry-over from other donors' samples. V gene TRBV20-1 combines with J gene TRBJ2-7; D not certain. CDR3 sequence: CSARDLEVYEQYF. CDR3 DNA sequence: TGCAGTGCTAGAGATTTGGAAGTTTACGAGCAGTACTTC.